These 9 T cell receptor beta chains share one sample of origin, sequenced in a study of blood T cell repertoires in COVID-19 (dated by TCRdb to the early 2020s). Receptors were amplified or captured by the immunoSEQ multiplex PCR assay. The clones in this table, taken by TCRdb from immuneACCESS, are in-frame only. Not every clone is retained; where verified, under half of the shortfall comes from an unresolved V gene, and the cause of the rest is unknown. Across this sample there are roughly 59,000 clones, with less than 80% seen only once. The ten largest clones take up nearly 10% of the sample. Sequenced: peripheral blood. These TCRs come from a human donor in a cohort sampled during active COVID-19.

In its sample, this clone was seen a few times. The chain recombines TRBV4-2 with TRBJ2-7; D not resolved. Deletions cut 1 base from V and 5 bases from J, with 9 bases between. Looked up from germline, CDR1 is LGHNA and CDR2 is YNFKEQ. The CDR3 consists of 13 residues. CDR3: CASSQVQANEQYF. The DNA for the CDR3 is TGTGCCAGCAGCCAAGTCCAGGCCAACGAGCAGTACTTC.

The chain uses TRBV7-9 and TRBJ2-3, with TRBD2 identical over 7 bases. V shed 1 base and J 0 bases; nucleotides not matched to a gene: 4. Germline CDR1 reads SEHNR; CDR2 reads FQNEAQ (reference sequence). This CDR3 region has 16 residues. The CDR3 spells CASSLGLAASTDTQYF. CDR3 sequence (DNA): TGTGCCAGCAGCTTAGGTCTAGCGGCGAGCACAGATACGCAGTATTTT.

The V gene is TRBV2, the J gene TRBJ1-3; D is ambiguous. Trimming cost V 6 bases and J 0 bases, with 9 bases left between them. The germline CDR1 and CDR2 sequences are SNHLY and FYNNEI. There are 14 residues in the CDR3. The CDR3 is CASSLRDSGNTIYF. Here the CDR3 DNA reads TGTGCCAGCAGCCTCCGGGACTCTGGAAACACCATATATTTT. Looking up the rest from reference TRBV2 and TRBJ1-3 gives the full variable domain: EPEVTQTPSHQVTQMGQEVILRCVPISNHLYFYWYRQILGQKVEFLVSFYNNEISEKSEIFDDQFSVERPDGSNFTLKIRSTKLEDSAMYFCASSLRDSGNTIYFGEGSWLTVV.

This clone was seen only a few times. The V and J genes are TRBV30 and TRBJ1-6; 7 bases are a match to TRBD1. The V gene's germline CDR1 is GTSNPN and CDR2 SVGIG (reference sequence). The CDR3 totals 14 residues. V shed 0 bases, J shed 19 bases, and the junction held 15 bases outside the gene matches. DNA of the CDR3: TGTGCCTGGAGTGTCCCCCCGAGGGGGCCCGATGCTCACTTT. This codes for CAWSVPPRGPDAHF. The entire variable domain, with the rest obtained from reference TRBV30 and TRBJ1-6, is as follows: SQTIHQWPATLVQPVGSPLSLECTVEGTSNPNLYWYRQAAGRGLQLLFYSVGIGQISSEVPQNLSASRPQDRQFILSSKKLLLSDSGFYLCAWSVPPRGPDAHFGNGTRLTVT.

The table lists this clone with a few counts. The V and J genes are TRBV30 and TRBJ2-1, with TRBD2 matching 12 bases. Germline trimming cut 8 bases from V and 0 bases from J; bases unmatched to any gene: 5. This CDR3 region has 15 residues. Per germline, CDR1 GTSNPN and CDR2 SVGIG (reference sequence). CDR3 coding DNA: TGTGCCCGTGCGACTAGCGGGAGCTCCTACAATGAGCAGTTCTTC. This encodes CARATSGSSYNEQFF.

The CDR3 sequence: CASSQPVGTGTYEQYF. CDR3 DNA sequence: TGTGCCAGCAGCCAACCCGTGGGGACTGGAACCTACGAGCAGTACTTC. This chain links TRBV3-1 (or the pseudogene TRBV3-2) with TRBJ2-7; the D gene is possibly TRBD2 (6 bases). Germline V CDR1 and CDR2: LGHDT, YNNKEL (reference sequence). The CDR3 has 16 residues. Trimming pared 2 bases from V and 2 bases from J, leaving 16 bases between.

V gene TRBV6-2 or TRBV6-3 combines with J gene TRBJ2-3; possibly TRBD1 for D (5 bases). This CDR3 has 16 residues. V lost 4 bases and J lost 0, with 14 bases in between. Germline lookup yields CDR1 MNHEY and CDR2 SVGEGT. CDR3 sequence: CASSSLDSLSTDTQYF. The CDR3 DNA reads TGTGCCAGCAGTTCTCTTGACAGCCTCAGCACAGATACGCAGTATTTT.

The genes are TRBV28 and TRBJ1-2; perhaps TRBD1 as D (6 bases). This CDR3 comprises 13 residues. Germline V lookup: CDR1 MDHEN, CDR2 SYDVKM. Trimming took 2 bases from V and 4 from J, leaving 8 bases between them. The CDR3 DNA follows: TGTGCCAGCAGTTTAACAGGGATCTATGGCTACACCTTC. Translating gives CASSLTGIYGYTF.

The chain employs TRBV18 and TRBJ1-5; perhaps TRBD1 as D (6 bases). This CDR3 comprises 15 residues. V was trimmed by 2 bases and J by 1 base, leaving 9 bases between them. Germline values: CDR1 KGHSH, CDR2 LQKENI. The CDR3 protein is CASSPRQDSNQPQHF. The CDR3 nucleotides read TGTGCCAGCTCACCAAGACAGGACAGCAATCAGCCCCAGCATTTT.